The 26 T cell receptor beta chains below come from one sample, sequenced in a study of beta chain features in type 1 diabetes. The authors reverse transcribed all of the isolated RNA, so sequencing captured expressed TCRB transcripts. Libraries were prepared by immunoSEQ multiplex PCR; TCRdb keeps only in-frame clonotypes and omits some of them. The sample has around 430,000 clones, 25% to 35% seen once. Sequenced: naive CD4+ T cells from blood. Every receptor here comes from a man aged 18 to 29 in good health.

This clone has only a few counts. J is TRBJ2-1 and V is TRBV6-5; D not certain. Between the trimmed V and J ends, which lost 1 base and 11 bases, there was a span of 6 bases. The germline V gene has CDR1 MNHEY and CDR2 SVGAGI. This CDR3 spans 11 amino acids. The CDR3 is CASSYLAQQFF. CDR3 nucleotide sequence: TGTGCCAGCAGTTACTTGGCCCAGCAGTTCTTC.

This sequence joins TRBV10-3 and TRBJ2-3; D may be TRBD2 (5 bases). CDR3 length equals 15 residues. Per germline, CDR1 ENHRY and CDR2 SYGVKD. V was shortened by 2 bases and J by 2 bases, with 11 bases between the two germline ends. The CDR3, as DNA: TGTGCCATCAGTGAGGGGAGCGGAGCCACAGATACGCAGTATTTT. Amino acid sequence: CAISEGSGATDTQYF.

This sequence joins TRBV30 and TRBJ1-2, with 10 positions matching TRBD1. V gave up 3 bases and J gave up 7 bases; unmatched junction bases: 8. The CDR3 length is 14 residues. The germline gives CDR1 GTSNPN, CDR2 SVGIG (reference sequence). The CDR3 DNA follows: TGTGCCTGGAGACAGGACAGGGGGAGGTTTGGCTACACCTTC. Amino acids: CAWRQDRGRFGYTF. Together with reference TRBV30 and TRBJ1-2, the CDR3 gives the full variable domain: SQTIHQWPATLVQPVGSPLSLECTVEGTSNPNLYWYRQAAGRGLQLLFYSVGIGQISSEVPQNLSASRPQDRQFILSSKKLLLSDSGFYLCAWRQDRGRFGYTFGSGTRLTVV.

The chain couples TRBV25-1 to TRBJ2-5; the D gene is possibly TRBD1 (7 bases). Looked up from germline, CDR1 is MGHDK and CDR2 is SYGVNS. This CDR3 is 13 amino acids long. V was cut by 6 bases and J by 3 bases, with 11 bases left in between. The CDR3 bases are TGTGCCAGCAGCAGGGGGGTGGAAGAGACCCAGTACTTC. The encoded protein is CASSRGVEETQYF.

This clone came up a few times. The chain recombines TRBV14 with TRBJ1-2, with 7 nucleotides matching TRBD1. The ends lost 1 base at V and 1 base at J; junction bases unmatched: 3. There are 15 residues in the CDR3. Germline V gene sequence: CDR1 SGHDN, CDR2 FVKESK. The CDR3 coding sequence is TGTGCCAGCAGCCAAGGGTCAGGGGGTAACTATGGCTACACCTTC. Translation: CASSQGSGGNYGYTF.

This clone has only a few counts. The DNA of the CDR3 is TGTGCCAGCAGTGCCGAATGGACAGCAGAAGGAGCCCAGCATTTT. It codes for CASSAEWTAEGAQHF. This chain joins TRBV6-1 and TRBJ1-5; D might be TRBD1 (6 bases). The V gene's germline CDR1 is MNHNS and CDR2 SASEGT. V dropped 4 bases and J dropped 11 bases, with 21 bases sitting between them. The CDR3 has 15 amino acids.

This clone was observed a few times. This chain uses TRBV15 with TRBJ2-5; D is ambiguous. The germline CDR1 and CDR2 sequences are LNHNV and YYDKDF (reference sequence). The CDR3 is 13 amino acids. Trimming took 1 base from V and 4 from J, leaving 7 bases between them. This CDR3 reads CATSRGWRETQYF. CDR3 DNA sequence: TGTGCCACCAGCAGAGGGTGGAGAGAGACCCAGTACTTC.

The rearrangement uses TRBV30 and TRBJ2-7; 11 bases are a match to TRBD2. V trimming: 4 bases; J trimming: 2 bases; junction bases outside the gene matches: 16. Germline loops: CDR1 GTSNPN, CDR2 SVGIG (reference sequence). The CDR3 is 18 residues long. The CDR3 is CAWTKLAGVNPPPYEQYF. The CDR3 nucleotides are TGTGCCTGGACCAAACTAGCGGGAGTAAATCCCCCCCCCTACGAGCAGTACTTC.

The gene calls are TRBV5-1 and TRBJ2-1, with D perhaps TRBD2 (6 bases). The CDR3 contains 16 residues. The V gene's germline CDR1 is SGHRS and CDR2 YFSETQ. The V gene lost 0 bases and the J gene lost 0 bases, with 10 bases spanning the gap. The chain's CDR3 is CASSLVPSDSYNEQFF. The CDR3 DNA sequence: TGCGCCAGCAGCTTGGTGCCTAGCGACTCCTACAATGAGCAGTTCTTC.

This clone was seen more than once but under ten times. The rearrangement links TRBV30 to TRBJ2-2, with 7 positions matching TRBD2. This CDR3 contains 11 residues. Trimming at V came to 3 bases and at J to 8 bases, leaving 0 bases not matched to a gene. Germline CDR1 reads GTSNPN; CDR2 reads SVGIG (reference sequence). DNA of the CDR3: TGTGCCTGGAGCGGGAGGGGGGAGCTGTTTTTT. Translating gives CAWSGRGELFF. The whole variable domain, remainder taken from reference TRBV30 and TRBJ2-2, is SQTIHQWPATLVQPVGSPLSLECTVEGTSNPNLYWYRQAAGRGLQLLFYSVGIGQISSEVPQNLSASRPQDRQFILSSKKLLLSDSGFYLCAWSGRGELFFGEGSRLTVL.

This chain uses TRBV5-1 with TRBJ2-7; D may be TRBD2 (5 bases). The CDR3 runs 14 residues. CDR1 is SGHRS and CDR2 is YFSETQ in the germline V gene. V lost 3 bases to trimming and J lost 5 bases, with 15 bases between them. The CDR3 nucleotides are TGCGCCAGCAGCTCGGAGGCCGGATCCAACGAGCAGTACTTC. It translates to CASSSEAGSNEQYF.

This sequence joins TRBV5-1 and TRBJ1-1; D not resolved. Trimming left V 4 bases short and J 1 base short, with 8 bases between. Germline CDR1 reads SGHRS; CDR2 reads YFSETQ. The CDR3 runs 13 residues. As DNA, the CDR3 is TGCGCCAGCAGCGGGCAGGAGAACACTGAAGCTTTCTTT. This codes for CASSGQENTEAFF.

This clone was picked up one time. The CDR3 nucleotides read TGCAGCGTTGCTACTCCCGACAGAACCTACGAGCAGTACTTC. This codes for CSVATPDRTYEQYF. This chain uses TRBV29-1 with TRBJ2-7; weak D call: TRBD1 (5 bases). Trimming cost V 4 bases and J 2 bases, with 15 bases left between them. Germline CDR1 reads SQVTM; CDR2 reads ANQGSEA. This CDR3 has 14 residues.

The chain uses TRBV2 and TRBJ1-2; 8 bases are a match to TRBD1. The CDR3 totals 14 residues. With 5 bases clipped from V and 3 bases from J, the junction kept 5 bases outside the gene matches. CDR1 and CDR2 (germline): SNHLY, FYNNEI. The CDR3 coding sequence is TGTGCCAGCAGTTGGACAGGGCTGGACTATGGCTACACCTTC. Protein: CASSWTGLDYGYTF.

The rearrangement uses TRBV7-9 and TRBJ2-5, with 9 bases lining up with TRBD1. Germline CDR1 reads SEHNR; CDR2 reads FQNEAQ (reference sequence). V was clipped by 5 bases and J by 5 bases; unmatched bases: 9. The length of the CDR3 is 15 residues. Here the CDR3 reads CASSPGTGGAETQYF. DNA for the CDR3: TGTGCCAGCAGCCCCGGAACAGGGGGCGCGGAGACCCAGTACTTC.

The rearrangement joins TRBV27 to TRBJ2-3; the D is unclear. The CDR3 sequence is 14 residues long. V shed 5 bases and J shed 2 bases, with 11 bases lying between them. Germline values: CDR1 MNHEY, CDR2 SMNVEV (reference sequence). The CDR3 DNA sequence: TGTGCCAGCAGTCGTAAGTCACTCACAGATACGCAGTATTTT. It is translated as CASSRKSLTDTQYF.

This clone was recorded a few times. This chain joins TRBV14 and TRBJ1-2, with D unclear. CDR1 is SGHDN and CDR2 is FVKESK in the germline V gene. This CDR3 has 16 amino acids. The germline V and J ends were trimmed by 3 bases and 4 bases, with 18 bases remaining between them. CDR3 coding DNA: TGTGCCAGCAGCCATTTGTTACGCGGGCGAACCTATGGCTACACCTTC. It codes for CASSHLLRGRTYGYTF.

This rearrangement joins TRBV7-2 to TRBJ2-1; tentative D call: TRBD2 (7 bases). V was shortened by 3 bases and J by 2 bases, with 11 bases between the two germline ends. This CDR3 is built from 15 residues. Germline CDR1 reads SGHTA; CDR2 reads FQGNSA. CDR3 sequence (DNA): TGTGCCAGCAGCTTGGGAGGGGGGCCCTACAATGAGCAGTTCTTC. Translated, it gives CASSLGGGPYNEQFF.

J is TRBJ2-5 and V is TRBV2, with TRBD1 identical over 8 bases. CDR1 and CDR2 (germline): SNHLY, FYNNEI. With 4 bases clipped from V and 4 bases from J, the junction kept 5 bases outside the gene matches. CDR3 length: 14 residues. CDR3 loop: CASSGQGTRETQYF. Here the CDR3 DNA reads TGTGCCAGCAGTGGACAGGGGACACGAGAGACCCAGTACTTC.

This clone was observed a handful of times. This chain connects TRBV12-5 to TRBJ2-2; D unclear. Germline values: CDR1 LGHNT, CDR2 FRNRAP. Trimming left V 4 bases short and J 0 bases short, with 9 bases between. The length of the CDR3 is 15 residues. The CDR3 region has the DNA TGTGCTAGTGGTTCCCGGGTGCCGAACACCGGGGAGCTGTTTTTT. This gives the protein CASGSRVPNTGELFF.

Here the CDR3 DNA reads TGTGCCAGCAGTTTCCCGGGACAGGGGGATGATGAGCAGTTCTTC. It translates to CASSFPGQGDDEQFF. V and J are TRBV6-6 and TRBJ2-1; 11 bases line up with TRBD1. Germline CDR1 is MNHNY and CDR2 is SVGAGI (reference sequence). Trimming cost V 4 bases and J 8 bases; bases outside gene matches: 7. The CDR3 extends over 15 amino acids.

This chain uses TRBV5-1 with TRBJ2-7, with TRBD2 matching over 12 bases. CDR1 is SGHRS and CDR2 is YFSETQ in the germline V gene. The CDR3 covers 15 residues. J was trimmed by 3 bases and V by 4 bases; bases with no gene match: 5. The CDR3 DNA sequence: TGCGCCAGCAGCACGACTAGCGGGAGTTTCTACGAGCAGTACTTC. It is translated as CASSTTSGSFYEQYF.

This clone was recorded a few times. This rearrangement joins TRBV11-2 to TRBJ2-5; D is undetermined. Germline V gives CDR1 SGHAT, CDR2 FQNNGV. V gave up 2 bases and J gave up 4 bases, with 11 bases separating them. There are 14 residues in the CDR3. DNA of the CDR3: TGTGCCAGCAGCTTAATTCATGGTAGAGAGACCCAGTACTTC. It is translated as CASSLIHGRETQYF. The full variable domain, in which reference TRBV11-2 and TRBJ2-5 provide the parts outside the CDR3, is EAGVAQSPRYKIIEKRQSVAFWCNPISGHATLYWYQQILGQGPKLLIQFQNNGVVDDSQLPKDRFSAERLKGVDSTLKIQPAKLEDSAVYLCASSLIHGRETQYFGPGTRLLVL.

The chain uses TRBV15 and TRBJ2-5, with 7 positions matching TRBD1. The CDR3 runs to 16 residues. Trimming cost V 5 bases and J 2 bases; bases outside gene matches: 11. The germline gives CDR1 LNHNV, CDR2 YYDKDF (reference sequence). CDR3 region: CATSPQPGTAQETQYF. CDR3 nucleotides: TGTGCCACCAGCCCCCAACCCGGGACAGCACAAGAGACCCAGTACTTC.

This chain connects TRBV15 to TRBJ2-7; 10 nucleotides align to TRBD2. The CDR3 extends over 16 amino acids. V lost 5 bases, J lost 4 bases, and 11 bases stayed unmatched. The germline V gene has CDR1 LNHNV and CDR2 YYDKDF (reference sequence). CDR3 loop: CATSGPRASGRYEQYF. The CDR3 nucleotides read TGTGCCACCAGCGGGCCACGGGCTAGCGGGAGATACGAGCAGTACTTC.

This rearrangement joins TRBV5-1 to TRBJ2-4; D possibly corresponds to TRBD2 (6 bases). CDR1 is SGHRS and CDR2 is YFSETQ in the germline V gene. This CDR3 is 15 amino acids long. Between the trimmed V and J ends, which lost 0 bases and 2 bases, there was a span of 9 bases. The CDR3 region has the DNA TGCGCCAGCAGCTTGGTAGGCGGGACCAAAAACATTCAGTACTTC. This codes for CASSLVGGTKNIQYF.